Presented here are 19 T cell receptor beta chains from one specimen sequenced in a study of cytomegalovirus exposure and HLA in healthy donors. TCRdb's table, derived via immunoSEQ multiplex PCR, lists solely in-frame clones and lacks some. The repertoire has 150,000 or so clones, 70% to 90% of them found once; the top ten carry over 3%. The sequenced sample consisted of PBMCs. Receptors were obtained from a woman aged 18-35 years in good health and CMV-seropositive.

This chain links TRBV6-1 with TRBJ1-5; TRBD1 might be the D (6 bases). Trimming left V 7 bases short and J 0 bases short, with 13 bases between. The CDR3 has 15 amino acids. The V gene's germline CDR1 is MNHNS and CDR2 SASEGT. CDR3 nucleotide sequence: TGTGCCAGCATCTCGACAGGCCATAGCAATCAGCCCCAGCATTTT. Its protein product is CASISTGHSNQPQHF.

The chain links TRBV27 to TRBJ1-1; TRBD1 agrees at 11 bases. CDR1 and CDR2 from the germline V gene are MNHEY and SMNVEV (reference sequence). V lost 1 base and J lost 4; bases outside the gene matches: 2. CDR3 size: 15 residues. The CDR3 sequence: CASSLLGTGGTEAFF. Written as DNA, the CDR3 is TGTGCCAGCAGTTTATTAGGGACAGGGGGCACTGAAGCTTTCTTT.

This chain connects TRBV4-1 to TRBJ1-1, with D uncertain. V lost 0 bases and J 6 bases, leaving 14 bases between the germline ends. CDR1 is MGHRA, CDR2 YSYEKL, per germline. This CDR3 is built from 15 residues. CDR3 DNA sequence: TGCGCCAGCAGCCAAGATAGCCGGGGAGTGGCTGAAGCTTTCTTT. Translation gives CASSQDSRGVAEAFF.

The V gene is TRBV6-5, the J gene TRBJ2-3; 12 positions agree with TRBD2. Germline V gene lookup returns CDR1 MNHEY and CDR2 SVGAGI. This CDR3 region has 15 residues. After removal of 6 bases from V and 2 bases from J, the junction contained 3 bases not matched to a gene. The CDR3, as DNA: TGTGCCAGCAGGTCTAGCGGGAGGGCCACAGATACGCAGTATTTT. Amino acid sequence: CASRSSGRATDTQYF.

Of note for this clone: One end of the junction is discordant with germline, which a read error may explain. The CDR3 DNA reads as TGTGCCAGCAGTCGACCCCTACCCGAGCGGATCTTC. Translating it yields CASSRPLPERIF. J is TRBJ2-1 and V is TRBV28, with D possibly being TRBD2 (5 bases). This CDR3 comprises 12 residues. The V gene's germline CDR1 is MDHEN and CDR2 SYDVKM. The variable domain in full, with the rest retrieved from reference TRBV28 and TRBJ2-1, is DVKVTQSSRYLVKRTGEKVFLECVQDMDHENMFWYRQDPGLGLRLIYFSYDVKMKEKGDIPEGYSVSREKKERFSLILESASTNQTSMYLCASSRPLPERIFGPGTRLTVL.

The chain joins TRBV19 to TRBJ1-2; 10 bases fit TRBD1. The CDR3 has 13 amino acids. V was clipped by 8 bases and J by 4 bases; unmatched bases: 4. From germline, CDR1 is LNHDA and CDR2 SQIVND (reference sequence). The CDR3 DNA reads TGTGCCAGTCGGGACAGGGGCGGCTATGGCTACACCTTC. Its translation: CASRDRGGYGYTF. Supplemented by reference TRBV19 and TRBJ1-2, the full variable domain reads DGGITQSPKYLFRKEGQNVTLSCEQNLNHDAMYWYRQDPGQGLRLIYYSQIVNDFQKGDIAEGYSVSREKKESFPLTVTSAQKNPTAFYLCASRDRGGYGYTFGSGTRLTVV.

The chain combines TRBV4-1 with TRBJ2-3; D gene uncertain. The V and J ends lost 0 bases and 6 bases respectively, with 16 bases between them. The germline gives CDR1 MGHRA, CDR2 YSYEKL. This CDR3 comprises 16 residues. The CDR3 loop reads CASSQDHGPLADTQYF. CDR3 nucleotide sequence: TGCGCCAGCAGCCAAGATCATGGGCCCCTCGCCGATACGCAGTATTTT.

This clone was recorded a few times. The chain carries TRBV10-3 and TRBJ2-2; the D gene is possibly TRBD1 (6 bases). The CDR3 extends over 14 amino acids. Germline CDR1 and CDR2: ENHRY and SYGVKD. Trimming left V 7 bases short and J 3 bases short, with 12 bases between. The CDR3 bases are TGTGCCATCAACAGGGTGGGTGACACCGGGGAGCTGTTTTTT. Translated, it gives CAINRVGDTGELFF.

The CDR3 bases are TGTGCCAGCGAAATCCTAGCGGGTTTCACCGGGGAGCTGTTTTTT. Protein product: CASEILAGFTGELFF. The J gene is TRBJ2-2, the V gene TRBV14; 8 nucleotides agree with TRBD2. The CDR3 consists of 15 residues. Trimming took 8 bases from V and 4 from J; bases not matched to a gene: 9. Germline loops: CDR1 SGHDN, CDR2 FVKESK.

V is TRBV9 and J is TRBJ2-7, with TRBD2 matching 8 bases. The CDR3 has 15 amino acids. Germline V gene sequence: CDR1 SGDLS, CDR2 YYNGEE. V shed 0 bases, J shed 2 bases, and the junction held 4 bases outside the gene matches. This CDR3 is CASSVAGTSAYEQYF. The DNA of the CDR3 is TGTGCCAGCAGCGTAGCCGGGACTAGTGCCTACGAGCAGTACTTC.

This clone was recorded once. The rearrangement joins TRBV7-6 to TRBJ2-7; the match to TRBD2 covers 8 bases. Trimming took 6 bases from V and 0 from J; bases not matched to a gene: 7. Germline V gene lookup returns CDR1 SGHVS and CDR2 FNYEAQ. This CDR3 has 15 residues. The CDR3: CASSRSGASSYEQYF. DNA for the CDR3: TGTGCCAGCAGTCGTAGCGGGGCGAGCTCCTACGAGCAGTACTTC. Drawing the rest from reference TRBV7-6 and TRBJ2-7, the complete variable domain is GAGVSQSPRYKVTKRGQDVALRCDPISGHVSLYWYRQALGQGPEFLTYFNYEAQQDKSGLPNDRFSAERPEGSISTLTIQRTEQRDSAMYRCASSRSGASSYEQYFGPGTRLTVT.

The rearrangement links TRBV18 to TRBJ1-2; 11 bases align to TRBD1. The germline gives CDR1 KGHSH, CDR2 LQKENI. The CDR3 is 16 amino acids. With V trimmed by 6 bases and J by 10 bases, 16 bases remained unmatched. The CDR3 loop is CASSPSPGQGEDVYTF. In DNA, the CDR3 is TGTGCCAGCTCTCCTTCACCGGGACAGGGGGAAGATGTCTACACCTTC.

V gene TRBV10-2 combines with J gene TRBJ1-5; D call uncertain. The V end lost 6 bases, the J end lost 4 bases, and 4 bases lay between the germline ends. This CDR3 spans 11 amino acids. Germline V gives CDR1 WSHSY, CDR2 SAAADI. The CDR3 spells CASRLNQPQHF. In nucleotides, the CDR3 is TGCGCCAGCAGATTAAATCAGCCCCAGCATTTT.

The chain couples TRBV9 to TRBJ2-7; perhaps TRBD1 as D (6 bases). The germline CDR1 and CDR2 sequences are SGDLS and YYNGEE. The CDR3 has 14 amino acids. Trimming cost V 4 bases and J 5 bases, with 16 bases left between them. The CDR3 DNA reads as TGTGCCAGCAGCCCGCAAGCAGGGGCACACGAGCAGTACTTC. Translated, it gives CASSPQAGAHEQYF.

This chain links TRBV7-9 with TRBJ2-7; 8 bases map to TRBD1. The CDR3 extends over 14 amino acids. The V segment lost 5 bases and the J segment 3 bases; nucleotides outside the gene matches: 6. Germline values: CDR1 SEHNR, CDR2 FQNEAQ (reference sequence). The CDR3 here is CASSPGQGDYEQYF. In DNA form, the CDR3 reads TGTGCCAGCAGCCCTGGACAGGGAGACTACGAGCAGTACTTC.

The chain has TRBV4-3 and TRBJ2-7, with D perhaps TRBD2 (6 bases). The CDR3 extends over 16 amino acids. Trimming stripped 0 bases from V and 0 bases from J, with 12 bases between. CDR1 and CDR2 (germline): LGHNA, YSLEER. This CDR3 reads CASSQDWKGLSYEQYF. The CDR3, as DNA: TGCGCCAGCAGCCAAGATTGGAAGGGACTCTCCTACGAGCAGTACTTC.

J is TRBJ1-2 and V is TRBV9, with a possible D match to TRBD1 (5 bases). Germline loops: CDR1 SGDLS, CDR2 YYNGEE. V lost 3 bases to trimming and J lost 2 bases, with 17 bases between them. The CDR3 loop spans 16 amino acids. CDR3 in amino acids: CASSEGIPDGNYGYTF. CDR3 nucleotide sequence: TGTGCCAGCAGCGAGGGGATCCCCGACGGAAACTATGGCTACACCTTC.

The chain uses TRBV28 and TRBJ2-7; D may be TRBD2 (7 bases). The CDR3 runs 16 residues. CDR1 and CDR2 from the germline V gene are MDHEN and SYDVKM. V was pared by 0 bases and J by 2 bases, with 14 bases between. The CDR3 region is CASSLWGGRWAYEQYF. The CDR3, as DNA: TGTGCCAGCAGTTTATGGGGGGGGCGCTGGGCCTACGAGCAGTACTTC.

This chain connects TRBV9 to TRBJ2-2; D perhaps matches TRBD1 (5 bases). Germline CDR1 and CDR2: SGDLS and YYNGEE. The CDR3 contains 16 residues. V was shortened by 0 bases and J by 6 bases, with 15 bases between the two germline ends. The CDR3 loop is CASSVGSGYKPGELFF. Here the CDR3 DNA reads TGTGCCAGCAGCGTAGGTTCAGGGTACAAACCCGGGGAGCTGTTTTTT. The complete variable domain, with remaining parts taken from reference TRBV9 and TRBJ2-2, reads DSGVTQTPKHLITATGQRVTLRCSPRSGDLSVYWYQQSLDQGLQFLIQYYNGEERAKGNILERFSAQQFPDLHSELNLSSLELGDSALYFCASSVGSGYKPGELFFGEGSRLTVL.